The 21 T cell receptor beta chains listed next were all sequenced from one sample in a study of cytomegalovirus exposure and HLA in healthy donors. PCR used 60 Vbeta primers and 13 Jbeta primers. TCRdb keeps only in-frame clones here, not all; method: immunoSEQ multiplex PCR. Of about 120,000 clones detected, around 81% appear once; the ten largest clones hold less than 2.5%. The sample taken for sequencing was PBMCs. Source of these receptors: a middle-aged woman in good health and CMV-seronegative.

The chain's CDR3 is CASSLDRDRLSEAFF. In DNA form, the CDR3 reads TGTGCCAGCAGCTTGGACCGGGACAGACTTAGTGAAGCTTTCTTT. The chain uses TRBV5-4 and TRBJ1-1, with 7 bases aligning to TRBD1. This CDR3 has 15 amino acids. With V trimmed by 0 bases and J by 7 bases, 9 bases remained unmatched. The germline CDR1 and CDR2 sequences are SGHNT and YYREEE (reference sequence). Complete variable domain (other parts from reference TRBV5-4 and TRBJ1-1): ETGVTQSPTHLIKTRGQQVTLRCSSQSGHNTVSWYQQALGQGPQFIFQYYREEENGRGNFPPRFSGLQFPNYSSELNVNALELDDSALYLCASSLDRDRLSEAFFGQGTRLTVV.

The CDR3 DNA is TGTGCCAGCAGCTCTCAACCTCCAAGAATAAGCGGGAGGGCGGCCTACGAGCAGTACTTC. It specifies CASSSQPPRISGRAAYEQYF. The V gene is TRBV7-3, the J gene TRBJ2-7, with 10 bases matching TRBD2. J gave up 2 bases and V 4 bases, and 20 bases lay outside the gene matches. CDR1 is SGHTA and CDR2 is FQGTGA in the germline V gene. This CDR3 spans 20 amino acids.

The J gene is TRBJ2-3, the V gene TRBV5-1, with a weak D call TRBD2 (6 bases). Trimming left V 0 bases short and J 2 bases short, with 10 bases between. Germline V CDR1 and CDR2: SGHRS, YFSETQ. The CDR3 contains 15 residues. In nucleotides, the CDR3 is TGCGCCAGCAGCTTGGAACTAGCCGACACAGATACGCAGTATTTT. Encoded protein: CASSLELADTDTQYF. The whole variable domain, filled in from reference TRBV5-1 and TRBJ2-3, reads KAGVTQTPRYLIKTRGQQVTLSCSPISGHRSVSWYQQTPGQGLQFLFEYFSETQRNKGNFPGRFSGRQFSNSRSEMNVSTLELGDSALYLCASSLELADTDTQYFGPGTRLTVL.

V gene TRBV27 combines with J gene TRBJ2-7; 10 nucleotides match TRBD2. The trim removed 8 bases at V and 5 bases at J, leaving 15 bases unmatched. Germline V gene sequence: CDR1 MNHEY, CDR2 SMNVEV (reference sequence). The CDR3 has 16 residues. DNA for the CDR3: TGTGCCAGCGGGCGAAAAGCGGGAGGGCCCCTGGACGAGCAGTACTTC. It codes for CASGRKAGGPLDEQYF.

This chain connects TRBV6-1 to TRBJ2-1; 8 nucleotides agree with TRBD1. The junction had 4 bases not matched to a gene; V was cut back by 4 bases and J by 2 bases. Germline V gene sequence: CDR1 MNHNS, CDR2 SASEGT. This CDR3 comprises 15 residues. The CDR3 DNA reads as TGTGCCAGCAGTGCCAGGGACAGGCCCTACAATGAGCAGTTCTTC. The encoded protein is CASSARDRPYNEQFF.

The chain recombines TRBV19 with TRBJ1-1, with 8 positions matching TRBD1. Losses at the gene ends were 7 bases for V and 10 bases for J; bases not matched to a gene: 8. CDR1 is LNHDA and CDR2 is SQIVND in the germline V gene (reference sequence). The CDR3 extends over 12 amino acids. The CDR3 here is CASTDRGPIAFF. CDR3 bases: TGTGCCAGTACCGACAGGGGCCCAATAGCTTTCTTT.

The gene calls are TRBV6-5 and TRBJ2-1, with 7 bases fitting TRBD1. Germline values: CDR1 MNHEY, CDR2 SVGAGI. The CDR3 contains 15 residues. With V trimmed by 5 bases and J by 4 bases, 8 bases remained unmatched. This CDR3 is CASSRNPQGYNEQFF. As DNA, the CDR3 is TGTGCCAGCAGTCGGAACCCACAGGGGTACAATGAGCAGTTCTTC.

In DNA, the CDR3 is TGTGCCAGCAGTCACAGGGGAGTTAAGGATGAAAAACTGTTTTTT. Amino acid sequence: CASSHRGVKDEKLFF. The chain has TRBV6-6 and TRBJ1-4; TRBD1 matches at 7 bases. This CDR3 is 15 amino acids long. V dropped 5 bases and J dropped 6; count of bases not matched to a gene: 9. Looked up from germline, CDR1 is MNHNY and CDR2 is SVGAGI (reference sequence).

CDR3 region: CASSRDRGTYNEQFF. As DNA, the CDR3 is TGTGCCAGCAGCCGGGACAGGGGAACCTACAATGAGCAGTTCTTC. The rearrangement joins TRBV6-5 to TRBJ2-1; TRBD1 matches at 10 bases. CDR3 size: 15 residues. After removal of 6 bases from V and 2 bases from J, the junction contained 4 bases not matched to a gene. Per the germline V gene, CDR1 is MNHEY and CDR2 is SVGAGI.

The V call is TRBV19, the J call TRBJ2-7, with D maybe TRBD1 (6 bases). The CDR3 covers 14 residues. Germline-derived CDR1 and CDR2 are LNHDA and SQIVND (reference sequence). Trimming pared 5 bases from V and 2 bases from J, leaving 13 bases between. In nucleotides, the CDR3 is TGTGCCAGTAGTTTGACAGGAACCGCCTACGAGCAGTACTTC. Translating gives CASSLTGTAYEQYF. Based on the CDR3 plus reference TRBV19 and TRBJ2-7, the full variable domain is DGGITQSPKYLFRKEGQNVTLSCEQNLNHDAMYWYRQDPGQGLRLIYYSQIVNDFQKGDIAEGYSVSREKKESFPLTVTSAQKNPTAFYLCASSLTGTAYEQYFGPGTRLTVT.

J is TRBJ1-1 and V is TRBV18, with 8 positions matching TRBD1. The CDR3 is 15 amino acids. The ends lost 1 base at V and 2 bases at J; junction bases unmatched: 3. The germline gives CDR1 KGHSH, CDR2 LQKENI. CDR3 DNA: TGTGCCAGCTCACCACTAGGACAGGGAAACACTGAAGCTTTCTTT. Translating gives CASSPLGQGNTEAFF. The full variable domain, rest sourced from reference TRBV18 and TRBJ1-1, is NAGVMQNPRHLVRRRGQEARLRCSPMKGHSHVYWYRQLPEEGLKFMVYLQKENIIDESGMPKERFSAEFPKEGPSILRIQQVVRGDSAAYFCASSPLGQGNTEAFFGQGTRLTVV.

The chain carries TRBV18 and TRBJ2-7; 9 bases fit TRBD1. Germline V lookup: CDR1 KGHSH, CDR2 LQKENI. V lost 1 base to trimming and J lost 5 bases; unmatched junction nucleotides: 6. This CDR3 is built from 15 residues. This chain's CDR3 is CASSPLGTGIHEQYF. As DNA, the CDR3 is TGTGCCAGCTCACCACTGGGGACAGGGATTCACGAGCAGTACTTC.

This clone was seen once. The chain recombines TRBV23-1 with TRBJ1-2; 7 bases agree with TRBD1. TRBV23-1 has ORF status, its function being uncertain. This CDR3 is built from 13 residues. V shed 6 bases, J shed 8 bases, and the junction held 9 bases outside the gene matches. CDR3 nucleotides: TGCGCCAGCAGCAAGACAGGGAGAGGAGGCTACACCTTC. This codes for CASSKTGRGGYTF.

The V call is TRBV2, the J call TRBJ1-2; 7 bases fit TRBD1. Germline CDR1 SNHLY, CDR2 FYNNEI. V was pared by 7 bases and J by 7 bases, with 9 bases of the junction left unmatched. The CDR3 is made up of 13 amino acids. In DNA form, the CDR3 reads TGTGCCAGCATAGACAGGGACCTCTCTGGCTACACCTTC. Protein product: CASIDRDLSGYTF.

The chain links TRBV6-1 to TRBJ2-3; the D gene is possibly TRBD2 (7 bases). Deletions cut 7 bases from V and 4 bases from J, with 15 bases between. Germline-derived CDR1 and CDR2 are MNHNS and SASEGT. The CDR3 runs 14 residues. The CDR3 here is CASIMGGRSDTQYF. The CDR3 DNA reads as TGTGCCAGCATTATGGGGGGGCGGTCAGATACGCAGTATTTT.

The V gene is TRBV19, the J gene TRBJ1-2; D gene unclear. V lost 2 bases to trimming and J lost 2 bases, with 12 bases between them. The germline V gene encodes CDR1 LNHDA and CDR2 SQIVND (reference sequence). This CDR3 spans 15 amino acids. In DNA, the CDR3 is TGTGCCAGTAGTATAACGGGGAAAGGGAACTATGGCTACACCTTC. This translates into CASSITGKGNYGYTF.

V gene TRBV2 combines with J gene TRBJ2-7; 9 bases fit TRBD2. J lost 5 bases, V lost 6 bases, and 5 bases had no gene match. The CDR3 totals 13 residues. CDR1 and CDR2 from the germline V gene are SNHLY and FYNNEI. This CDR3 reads CASRIAGAHEQYF. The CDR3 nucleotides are TGTGCCAGCAGAATAGCGGGAGCCCACGAGCAGTACTTC.

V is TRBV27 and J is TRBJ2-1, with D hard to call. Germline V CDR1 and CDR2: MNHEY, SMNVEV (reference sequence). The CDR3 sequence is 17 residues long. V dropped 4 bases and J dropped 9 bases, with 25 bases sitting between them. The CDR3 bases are TGTGCCAGCAGTTCCTCATCTAGGATGAGGATTAATCCTGAGCAGTTCTTC. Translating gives CASSSSSRMRINPEQFF.

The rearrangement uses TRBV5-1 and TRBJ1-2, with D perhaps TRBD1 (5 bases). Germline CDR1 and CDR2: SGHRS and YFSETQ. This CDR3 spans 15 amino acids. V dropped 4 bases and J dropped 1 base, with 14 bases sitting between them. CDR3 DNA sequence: TGCGCCAGCAGCCCAGGTGACAGTTATAACTATGGCTACACCTTC. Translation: CASSPGDSYNYGYTF.

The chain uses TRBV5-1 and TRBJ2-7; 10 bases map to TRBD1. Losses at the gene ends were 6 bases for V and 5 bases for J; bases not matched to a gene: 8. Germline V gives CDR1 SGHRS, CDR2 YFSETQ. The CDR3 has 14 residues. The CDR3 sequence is CASTLLTGGNEQYF. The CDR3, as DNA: TGCGCCAGCACTCTTCTGACAGGGGGCAACGAGCAGTACTTC.

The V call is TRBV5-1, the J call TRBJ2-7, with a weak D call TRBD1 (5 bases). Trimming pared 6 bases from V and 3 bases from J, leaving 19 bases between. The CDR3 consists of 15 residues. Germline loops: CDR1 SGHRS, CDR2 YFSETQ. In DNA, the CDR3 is TGCGCCAGCAACCCAACAGGTTCCTCGGGCTACGAGCAGTACTTC. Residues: CASNPTGSSGYEQYF.